Below, 17 T cell receptor beta chains from the same sample are listed, as sequenced in a study of shared clonotypes between healthy human individuals. The table came from immunoSEQ multiplex PCR; TCRdb's copy has only in-frame clones and leaves some out. Among around 2,000,000 clones listed, 90% to 95% were seen once. The sequenced sample consisted of naive CD4+ T cells sorted from blood. Sample subset: CD45RA+ positively selected. The receptors shown here come from a man in his late teens or twenties in good health.

The J gene is TRBJ2-3, the V gene TRBV5-1; D gene uncertain. V shed 0 bases and J shed 4 bases, with 12 bases lying between them. The CDR3 loop spans 15 amino acids. Germline CDR1 reads SGHRS; CDR2 reads YFSETQ. The CDR3 DNA reads as TGCGCCAGCAGCTTGGCCTTCCCCGGCGCAGATACGCAGTATTTT. Amino acids: CASSLAFPGADTQYF. Variable domain in full (rest from reference TRBV5-1 and TRBJ2-3): KAGVTQTPRYLIKTRGQQVTLSCSPISGHRSVSWYQQTPGQGLQFLFEYFSETQRNKGNFPGRFSGRQFSNSRSEMNVSTLELGDSALYLCASSLAFPGADTQYFGPGTRLTVL.

This sequence joins TRBV4-1 and TRBJ1-1; 9 bases align to TRBD1. V lost 0 bases to trimming and J lost 1 base; unmatched junction nucleotides: 3. This CDR3 is 16 amino acids long. Germline CDR1 is MGHRA and CDR2 is YSYEKL. The CDR3: CASSQEVTGGNTEAFF. Written as DNA, the CDR3 is TGCGCCAGCAGCCAAGAAGTGACAGGGGGGAACACTGAAGCTTTCTTT.

The chain employs TRBV14 and TRBJ2-7, with TRBD1 matching 7 bases. V was pared by 5 bases and J by 5 bases, with 6 bases of the junction left unmatched. CDR1 SGHDN and CDR2 FVKESK come from the germline V gene. The CDR3 spans 13 residues. CDR3 residues: CASSTQGSNEQYF. CDR3 sequence (DNA): TGTGCCAGCAGCACACAGGGGTCGAACGAGCAGTACTTC.

This chain joins TRBV28 and TRBJ2-7, with D tentatively TRBD1 or TRBD2 (6 bases each). This CDR3 comprises 12 residues. Per the germline V gene, CDR1 is MDHEN and CDR2 is SYDVKM. Trimming pared 7 bases from V and 6 bases from J, leaving 13 bases between. The CDR3: CASNGGRREQYF. For the CDR3, the DNA is TGTGCCAGCAACGGGGGCCGGCGCGAGCAGTACTTC.

The J gene is TRBJ2-1, the V gene TRBV9, with D possibly TRBD2 on 5 matching bases. The length of the CDR3 is 13 residues. CDR1 is SGDLS and CDR2 is YYNGEE in the germline V gene. Trimming took off 4 bases at V and 9 bases at J, with 14 bases between the two ends. CDR3 sequence: CASSPSGGGEQFF. In DNA form, the CDR3 reads TGTGCCAGCAGCCCGTCCGGAGGTGGTGAGCAGTTCTTC.

The rearrangement joins TRBV7-9 to TRBJ2-5; D is perhaps TRBD2 (6 bases). With 2 bases removed from V and 2 bases from J, the gap between germline ends came to 15 bases. This CDR3 is built from 16 residues. Germline V lookup: CDR1 SEHNR, CDR2 FQNEAQ (reference sequence). The CDR3: CASSLRTPGRQETQYF. CDR3 DNA: TGTGCCAGCAGCTTACGGACCCCCGGGAGACAAGAGACCCAGTACTTC.

The chain employs TRBV2 and TRBJ2-7; perhaps TRBD2 as D (6 bases). Deletions cut 7 bases from V and 7 bases from J, with 17 bases between. CDR1 is SNHLY, CDR2 FYNNEI, per germline. This CDR3 contains 13 residues. This CDR3 reads CASTEGGPGEQYF. The DNA for the CDR3 is TGTGCCAGCACCGAAGGAGGGCCGGGGGAGCAGTACTTC. The variable domain in full, completed from reference TRBV2 and TRBJ2-7, reads EPEVTQTPSHQVTQMGQEVILRCVPISNHLYFYWYRQILGQKVEFLVSFYNNEISEKSEIFDDQFSVERPDGSNFTLKIRSTKLEDSAMYFCASTEGGPGEQYFGPGTRLTVT.

This clone was counted once. V gene TRBV10-3 combines with J gene TRBJ1-6, with D uncertain. Trimming left V 7 bases short and J 0 bases short, with 4 bases between. The CDR3 consists of 13 residues. Germline CDR1 is ENHRY and CDR2 is SYGVKD. The CDR3 reads CAIMGSYNSPLHF. In DNA form, the CDR3 reads TGTGCCATCATGGGCTCCTATAATTCACCCCTCCACTTT.

The J gene is TRBJ1-1, the V gene TRBV30; a possible D gene is TRBD1 (6 bases). The CDR3 has 12 residues. Germline loops: CDR1 GTSNPN, CDR2 SVGIG (reference sequence). Trimming removed 2 bases at V and 5 bases at J, with 9 bases between. Written as DNA, the CDR3 is TGTGCCTGGAGTAAGGGGGGAACTGAAGCTTTCTTT. Protein product: CAWSKGGTEAFF.

The chain uses TRBV29-1 and TRBJ1-1; D not certain. In germline, CDR1 is SQVTM, CDR2 ANQGSEA. The CDR3 contains 14 residues. The ends were cut back, 4 bases at V and 0 bases at J, with 12 bases in the middle. The CDR3: CSVAPRLLNTEAFF. In DNA, the CDR3 is TGCAGCGTTGCCCCCCGGTTGCTGAACACTGAAGCTTTCTTT.

The rearrangement joins TRBV19 to TRBJ1-5, with unresolved D. V lost 3 bases and J 5 bases, leaving 14 bases between the germline ends. Germline CDR1 reads LNHDA; CDR2 reads SQIVND (reference sequence). The CDR3 totals 15 residues. The CDR3 nucleotides read TGTGCCAGTAGTATTCCTGACGGCCTTCATCAGCCCCAGCATTTT. It is translated as CASSIPDGLHQPQHF.

This chain links TRBV30 with TRBJ1-1; unclear D gene. Germline CDR1 GTSNPN, CDR2 SVGIG (reference sequence). V lost 2 bases, J lost 1 base, and 5 bases lay in between. The CDR3 is 12 amino acids. In DNA form, the CDR3 reads TGTGCCTGGAGTTACACGAACACTGAAGCTTTCTTT. Translation: CAWSYTNTEAFF.

The genes are TRBV6-5 and TRBJ1-4, with D possibly being TRBD1 (6 bases). Germline CDR1 reads MNHEY; CDR2 reads SVGAGI. This CDR3 has 14 residues. Trimming removed 3 bases from V and 5 bases from J, with 10 bases in between. The CDR3 sequence: CASSYLTGNEKLFF. CDR3 nucleotides: TGTGCCAGCAGTTATCTTACAGGGAATGAAAAACTGTTTTTT.

The chain has TRBV14 and TRBJ1-6, with TRBD1 as a possible D gene (5 bases). With 2 bases removed from V and 5 bases from J, the gap between germline ends came to 10 bases. This CDR3 has 15 residues. The germline gives CDR1 SGHDN, CDR2 FVKESK. CDR3 amino acids: CASSQQGVNNSPLHF. DNA for the CDR3: TGTGCCAGCAGCCAACAAGGGGTTAATAATTCACCCCTCCACTTT.

The genes are TRBV29-1 and TRBJ2-1; tentatively, D is TRBD1 or TRBD2 (6 bases each). Germline V gives CDR1 SQVTM, CDR2 ANQGSEA. V lost 1 base, J lost 2 bases, and 15 bases lay in between. The CDR3 totals 16 residues. The CDR3 coding sequence is TGCAGCGTTGAAGGGGGGGCGACAAACCCCTACAATGAGCAGTTCTTC. It yields the protein CSVEGGATNPYNEQFF.

About this clone itself: Other DNA sequences within the sample encode an identical CDR3. The chain employs TRBV7-2 and TRBJ2-1; 11 positions match TRBD2. The CDR3 is 16 amino acids. Germline CDR1 SGHTA, CDR2 FQGNSA. The junction had 6 bases not matched to a gene; V was cut back by 5 bases and J by 3 bases. The CDR3, as DNA: TGTGCCAGCAGCCTCGGGACTAGCGGCCTCTACAATGAGCAGTTCTTC. Encoded protein: CASSLGTSGLYNEQFF. Full variable domain (rest looked up from reference TRBV7-2 and TRBJ2-1): GAGVSQSPSNKVTEKGKDVELRCDPISGHTALYWYRQSLGQGLEFLIYFQGNSAPDKSGLPSDRFSAERTGGSVSTLTIQRTQQEDSAVYLCASSLGTSGLYNEQFFGPGTRLTVL.

The chain links TRBV14 to TRBJ2-3; D not resolved. V lost 1 base to trimming and J lost 0 bases, with 11 bases between them. This CDR3 region has 16 residues. Germline CDR1 and CDR2: SGHDN and FVKESK. CDR3 DNA: TGTGCCAGCAGCCAAGGTGGAGTTTTAAGCACAGATACGCAGTATTTT. Translated: CASSQGGVLSTDTQYF.